One sample yielded the 26 T cell receptor beta chains listed below, sequenced in a study of post-analysis software for immune sequencing data. Study conclusions and caveats: Controls had lower frequencies than patients of five or six TRBV segments, which included TRBV5-6, TRBV5-1 and TRBV20-1.

Prepared TCR beta cDNA libraries contained unique molecular identifiers. One entry per CDR3 protein results from TCRdb running MiXCR on the PCR reads. Of approximately 690,000 distinct CDR3 sequences detected, approximately 59% appear once; the ten largest clones hold about 10%. Their antigens are not known. The sequencing sample was made of blood. All receptors come from a girl aged 2 to 9 with multiple sclerosis.

This clonotype came up a few times. V gene TRBV20-1 combines with J gene TRBJ1-5; weak D call: TRBD1 (5 bases). Per the germline V gene, CDR1 is DFQATT and CDR2 is SNEGSKA (reference sequence). CDR3 length equals 13 residues. The CDR3 region is CGTVARGNQPQHF. CDR3 DNA: TGCGGGACGGTGGCGAGGGGCAATCAGCCCCAGCATTTT.

This clonotype appeared many times. The J gene is TRBJ2-7, the V gene TRBV12-3 or TRBV12-4; 9 nucleotides align to TRBD1. V gave up 6 bases and J gave up 3 bases; unmatched junction bases: 3. This CDR3 contains 13 residues. CDR3 loop: CASSLTGGYEQYF. The CDR3 DNA reads as TGTGCCAGCAGCTTGACAGGGGGCTACGAGCAGTACTTC.

The rearrangement uses TRBV20-1 and TRBJ1-2; TRBD1 is a possible D gene (5 bases). V was clipped by 0 bases and J by 6 bases, with 17 bases between them. This CDR3 contains 15 residues. Germline-derived CDR1 and CDR2 are DFQATT and SNEGSKA (reference sequence). The CDR3 spells CSARDIGASSNGYTF. Written as DNA, the CDR3 is TGCAGTGCTAGAGATATCGGGGCTTCGAGTAATGGCTACACCTTC.

This clonotype has a handful of counts. This chain joins TRBV5-6 and TRBJ2-1; D is ambiguous. Between the trimmed V and J ends, which lost 1 base and 9 bases, there was a span of 8 bases. From germline, CDR1 is SGHDT and CDR2 YYEEEE. This CDR3 is built from 12 residues. The CDR3 DNA follows: TGTGCCAGCAGCTTGAGACGGCTTGAGCAGTTCTTC. This translates into CASSLRRLEQFF.

As for this clonotype: The junction and the germline gene differ at one end; a read error may be behind it. The chain has TRBV7-9 and TRBJ2-1, with TRBD2 as a possible D gene (5 bases). CDR1 and CDR2 from the germline V gene are SEHNR and FQNEAQ (reference sequence). The CDR3 has 14 amino acids. CDR3 protein: CASSFLVLGNEQFF. The CDR3 DNA sequence: TGTGCCAGCAGCTTCCTGGTCCTCGGGAATGAACAGTTCTTC.

The chain links TRBV28 to TRBJ2-7, with a tentative D call TRBD1 (6 bases). The CDR3 is made up of 14 amino acids. The V end lost 4 bases, the J end lost 3 bases, and 13 bases lay between the germline ends. Germline CDR1 reads MDHEN; CDR2 reads SYDVKM. The CDR3 DNA sequence: TGTGCCAGCAGTTGGTCAGGGGTGGTCTACGAGCAGTACTTC. Its protein is CASSWSGVVYEQYF.

V usage is TRBV10-3 and J usage is TRBJ1-2; 7 nucleotides line up with TRBD1. The CDR3 runs to 14 residues. Germline loops: CDR1 ENHRY, CDR2 SYGVKD. The V segment lost 4 bases and the J segment 5 bases; nucleotides outside the gene matches: 7. The DNA for the CDR3 is TGTGCCATCAGTGTTGAGGGGGCGTCTTATGGCTACACCTTC. Its translation is CAISVEGASYGYTF.

The rearrangement uses TRBV2 and TRBJ2-3, with 11 nucleotides matching TRBD1. After removal of 7 bases from V and 4 bases from J, the junction contained 7 bases not matched to a gene. Germline CDR1 is SNHLY and CDR2 is FYNNEI. CDR3 size: 15 residues. CDR3 region: CASTLQGQGADTQYF. CDR3 bases: TGTGCCAGCACCCTACAGGGACAGGGGGCAGATACGCAGTATTTT.

This clonotype occurred once. The chain is built from TRBV12-3 or TRBV12-4 and TRBJ2-5; 7 positions match TRBD2. The CDR3 is 15 residues long. Losses at the gene ends were 7 bases for V and 3 bases for J; bases not matched to a gene: 11. The CDR3 coding sequence is TGTGCCAGCACGACCGGGGCAGGGAGGGAAGAGACCCAGTACTTC. Translated, it gives CASTTGAGREETQYF.

The gene calls are TRBV2 and TRBJ2-7; D remains unclear. Trimming shortened V by 10 bases and J by 0 bases, and 16 bases separated the two germline ends. This CDR3 is built from 14 residues. The germline V gene has CDR1 SNHLY and CDR2 FYNNEI. DNA of the CDR3: TGTGCCACCAGACCGGGCGAGAGCTCCTACGAGCAGTACTTC. Protein: CATRPGESSYEQYF.

V usage is TRBV7-2 and J usage is TRBJ1-5; D ambiguous. This CDR3 has 19 residues. CDR1 is SGHTA and CDR2 is FQGNSA in the germline V gene. V lost 4 bases and J 12 bases, leaving 34 bases between the germline ends. The CDR3 spells CASSSRYRRTESGLRHQHF. The CDR3 coding sequence is TGTGCCAGCAGCTCCAGATACCGAAGGACTGAGAGCGGCCTTCGGCACCAGCATTTT.

In its sample, this clonotype was seen once. This chain links TRBV4-1 with TRBJ2-1, with 13 positions matching TRBD2. The CDR3 is 18 residues long. From germline, CDR1 is MGHRA and CDR2 YSYEKL. V was pared by 3 bases and J by 10 bases, with 15 bases of the junction left unmatched. In nucleotides, the CDR3 is TGCGCCAGCAGCCAGACTCCGGGACTAGCGGGGAAGCCTTCCGAGCAGTTCTTC. Translated, it gives CASSQTPGLAGKPSEQFF.

This clonotype was detected only a few times. This chain links TRBV10-2 with TRBJ2-3; 12 nucleotides match TRBD2. CDR3 length equals 15 residues. Per germline, CDR1 WSHSY and CDR2 SAAADI. Germline trimming cut 5 bases from V and 1 base from J; bases unmatched to any gene: 1. This chain's CDR3 is CASSWTSGGTDTQYF. The CDR3 bases are TGCGCCAGCAGTTGGACTAGCGGGGGCACAGATACGCAGTATTTT.

In its sample, this clonotype was seen a few times. V and J are TRBV7-9 and TRBJ2-6; 7 bases fit TRBD1. The J segment lost 1 base and the V segment lost 6 bases, leaving 0 bases of the junction unmatched. The CDR3 runs to 14 residues. Germline V lookup: CDR1 SEHNR, CDR2 FQNEAQ (reference sequence). The CDR3 sequence: CASRTGSGANVLTF. The CDR3 DNA is TGTGCCAGCAGGACAGGGTCTGGGGCCAACGTCCTGACTTTC.

CDR3: CASSLSGQVSPYNEQFF. DNA of the CDR3: TGTGCCAGCAGTCTCAGCGGACAGGTATCTCCCTACAATGAGCAGTTCTTC. J is TRBJ2-1 and V is TRBV12-3 or TRBV12-4; 7 bases align to TRBD1. The CDR3 is 17 amino acids. V was pared by 5 bases and J by 2 bases, with 12 bases of the junction left unmatched.

The chain employs TRBV10-3 and TRBJ2-5, with TRBD2 matching 15 bases. The CDR3 has 19 residues. The V gene end was trimmed by 0 bases and the J gene end by 2 bases; junction bases not matched to a gene: 7. Per germline, CDR1 ENHRY and CDR2 SYGVKD. The CDR3: CAISESGLAGGRMQETQYF. The CDR3 DNA reads as TGTGCCATCAGTGAGTCGGGACTAGCGGGGGGCCGGATGCAAGAGACCCAGTACTTC.

This clonotype was counted a single time. The gene calls are TRBV6-5 and TRBJ1-2; possibly TRBD1 for D (6 bases). Germline lookup yields CDR1 MNHEY and CDR2 SVGAGI. The CDR3 extends over 14 amino acids. The V gene lost 5 bases and the J gene lost 4 bases, with 14 bases spanning the gap. DNA of the CDR3: TGTGCCAGCAGTCCGGACAGAATAAGCTATGGCTACACCTTC. Its translation: CASSPDRISYGYTF.

The chain combines TRBV4-1 with TRBJ1-1, with D tentatively TRBD1 (5 bases). In germline, CDR1 is MGHRA, CDR2 YSYEKL. V was cut by 0 bases and J by 2 bases, with 10 bases left in between. The CDR3 loop spans 15 amino acids. The CDR3 nucleotides are TGCGCCAGCAGCCAAGACCCAGGGATAAACACTGAAGCTTTCTTT. This translates into CASSQDPGINTEAFF.

The count of this clonotype is one. The junction and the germline gene differ at one end; a read error may be behind it. The V gene is TRBV27, the J gene TRBJ2-1, with 10 bases identical to TRBD2. The CDR3 totals 16 residues. CDR1 MNHEY and CDR2 SMNVEV come from the germline V gene (reference sequence). CDR3 coding DNA: TGTGCCAGCGGTTTATCCGTAGCGGGGGGCTACAATGAGCAGTTCTTC. This translates into CASGLSVAGGYNEQFF.

The rearrangement uses TRBV7-3 and TRBJ1-2; perhaps TRBD1 as D (5 bases). Germline V CDR1 and CDR2: SGHTA, FQGTGA. The V gene lost 3 bases and the J gene lost 6 bases, with 11 bases spanning the gap. The CDR3 is 13 amino acids. The CDR3 loop is CASSLTRDDGYTF. The CDR3, as DNA: TGTGCCAGCAGCTTGACCAGGGATGATGGCTACACCTTC.

This chain uses TRBV2 with TRBJ2-7, with TRBD2 as a possible D gene (7 bases). V lost 4 bases and J 0 bases, leaving 16 bases between the germline ends. CDR3 length: 16 residues. Germline V gene data show CDR1 as SNHLY and CDR2 as FYNNEI. The CDR3 spells CASSAGGAPLSYEQYF. DNA for the CDR3: TGTGCCAGCAGTGCGGGGGGCGCCCCCCTCTCCTACGAGCAGTACTTC.

The chain has TRBV4-3 and TRBJ2-1; possibly TRBD1 for D (7 bases). Looked up from germline, CDR1 is LGHNA and CDR2 is YSLEER. This CDR3 is built from 17 residues. Between the trimmed V and J ends, which lost 0 bases and 4 bases, there was a span of 16 bases. Here the CDR3 reads CASSQDGGRGTYNEQFF. The CDR3 coding sequence is TGCGCCAGCAGCCAAGACGGTGGCAGGGGGACTTACAATGAGCAGTTCTTC.

This clonotype was seen many times. The chain carries TRBV7-9 and TRBJ2-1; D could derive from TRBD1 or TRBD2 (6 bases each). Trimming cost V 5 bases and J 8 bases, with 10 bases left between them. This CDR3 has 12 amino acids. CDR1 and CDR2 (germline): SEHNR, FQNEAQ (reference sequence). CDR3 nucleotides: TGTGCCAGCAGCCTCCGGGGGCATGAGCAGTTCTTC. Protein: CASSLRGHEQFF.

V usage is TRBV28 and J usage is TRBJ2-2; TRBD1 aligns across 9 bases. The CDR3 totals 16 residues. V shed 5 bases and J 4 bases; nucleotides not matched to a gene: 8. The germline gives CDR1 MDHEN, CDR2 SYDVKM. CDR3 DNA: TGTGCCAGCAGTCTAACAGGGGGCCTCTTCACCGGGGAGCTGTTTTTT. Translating gives CASSLTGGLFTGELFF.

The CDR3: CASSYSGTGFSYNEQFF. The CDR3 DNA is TGCGCCAGCAGCTACTCCGGGACAGGGTTCTCCTACAATGAGCAGTTCTTC. The chain joins TRBV5-1 to TRBJ2-1; TRBD1 agrees at 9 bases. Germline assignment: CDR1 SGHRS and CDR2 YFSETQ. The CDR3 runs to 17 residues. V lost 3 bases to trimming and J lost 0 bases; unmatched junction nucleotides: 7.

V and J are TRBV20-1 and TRBJ2-1; 9 positions agree with TRBD2. The CDR3 consists of 15 residues. The junction had 6 bases not matched to a gene; V was cut back by 6 bases and J by 0 bases. Germline CDR1 is DFQATT and CDR2 is SNEGSKA (reference sequence). The CDR3 spells CSARLAAISYNEQFF. Written as DNA, the CDR3 is TGCAGTGCGCGACTAGCGGCCATCTCCTACAATGAGCAGTTCTTC.